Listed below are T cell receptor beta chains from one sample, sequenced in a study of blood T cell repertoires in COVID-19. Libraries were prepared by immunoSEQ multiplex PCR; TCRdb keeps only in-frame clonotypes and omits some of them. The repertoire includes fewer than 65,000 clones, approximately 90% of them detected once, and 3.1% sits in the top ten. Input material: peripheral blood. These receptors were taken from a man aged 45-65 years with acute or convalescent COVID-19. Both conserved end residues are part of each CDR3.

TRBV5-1 CASSLNPMRTGGWNEQFF
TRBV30 CAWSEGQYNQPQHF
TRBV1 CTRPGSGRGEQFF
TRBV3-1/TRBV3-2 CASSQGLALSLNF
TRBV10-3 CAISSQDDQPQHF
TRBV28 CASSLMTRGGGETQYF
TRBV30 CAWSGLAGSSYNEQFF
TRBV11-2 CASSLGSAGTGTDTQYF
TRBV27 CASSSQGKTEAFF
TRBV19 CASSTRFGELFF
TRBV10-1 CASSETAWTGRHEQFF
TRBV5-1 CASSLAPDRGDSPLHF
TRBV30 CAWGSGDYYGYTF
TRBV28 CASSPILGSPGQRRTGELFF
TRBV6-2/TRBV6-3 CASSGGADTQYF
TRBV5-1 CASSGRVDRGVNTEAFF
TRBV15 CATSRDPSGYTF
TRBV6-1 CASSEVMLAGGPVLSNEQFF
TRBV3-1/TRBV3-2 CASTGGLAYNEQFF
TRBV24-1 CATSAPGDNEQFF
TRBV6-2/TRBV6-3 CASSYPKAGVSYEQYF
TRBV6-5 CASEAGGRDTQYF
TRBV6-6 CASSYPTGNYGYTF
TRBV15 CATSRDGSTNSYNEQFF
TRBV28 CASRMRGPYEQYF
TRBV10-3 CAISDQGAYEQYF
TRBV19 CASSRTGTGGNTIYF
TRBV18 CASSVYRGEQYF
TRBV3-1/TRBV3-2 CASKLSGGLWTEAFF
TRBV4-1 CASSPGQDQPQHF
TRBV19 CASRPGQSYNEQFF
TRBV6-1 CASSDPRGSYGYTF
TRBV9 CASSVDERTYEQYF
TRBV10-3 CAISERTVGTEAFF
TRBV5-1 CASSFGTEYGYTF
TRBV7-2 CASSRDRGQYEQYF
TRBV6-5 CASSYSEEQPQHF
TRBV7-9 CASSLSGAKNIQYF
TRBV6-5 CASSYSGGGATQYF
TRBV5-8 CASSGAGGGRDSPLHF
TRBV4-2 CASRPSGGAGSEQYF
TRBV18 CASSQQGLGTEAFF
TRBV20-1 CSARKGNIQYF
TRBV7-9 CASSPSTSSNEQFF
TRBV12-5 CASASTGVDTQYF
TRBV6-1 CASSEWSGNVNQPQHF
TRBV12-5 CASGSHFSGQVNQPQHF
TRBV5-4 CASSLAGVENTIYF
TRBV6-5 CASSFSRRGQPSGYTF
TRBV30 CAWSVRSGPGNTIYF
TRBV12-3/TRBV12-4 CASSRGQYYGYTF
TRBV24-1 CATSDKRPGRGSTDTQYF